This T cell receptor (beta chain) derives from a study of graft-versus-host responses after intestinal transplantation. Study-wide results and limits: Early HvG declines after transplant were associated with peak circulating GvH clone levels.

Some clones are missing from TCRdb's copy, which holds only in-frame ones; the method was immunoSEQ multiplex PCR. The table lists about 98,000 clones, around 86% of them singletons, with roughly a sixth in the top ten. Comment on this clone: As yet, its antigen is unknown.

The CDR3 runs to 14 residues. Germline V CDR1 and CDR2: MNHEY, SVGAGI. Trimming removed 0 bases from V and 3 bases from J, with 9 bases in between. This receptor was identified in a human donor who received an intestinal transplant. Sample: unstimulated CD8+ T cells sorted from spleen or lymph node cells, taken before intestinal transplant. The chain is built from TRBV6-5 and TRBJ2-7; unclear D gene. Here the CDR3 DNA reads TGTGCCAGCAGTTACTCGAATGCAGGCTACGAGCAGTACTTC. Translating gives CASSYSNAGYEQYF.